Each of the 26 T cell receptor beta chains below was sequenced from the same sample in a study of blood T cell repertoires in COVID-19. Repertoires were generated with immunoSEQ multiplex PCR, while TCRdb's copy carries only in-frame clones and drops some. Of around 260,000 clones listed, around nine tenths are singletons. The specimen was peripheral blood. The receptors come from a man younger than 40 with acute or convalescent COVID-19.

This sequence joins TRBV29-1 and TRBJ2-5; D call uncertain. Germline values: CDR1 SQVTM, CDR2 ANQGSEA. V lost 2 bases and J 2 bases, leaving 3 bases between the germline ends. The CDR3 consists of 11 residues. CDR3 residues: CSVEPQETQYF. DNA for the CDR3: TGCAGCGTTGAACCACAAGAGACCCAGTACTTC. The variable domain in full, completed from reference TRBV29-1 and TRBJ2-5, reads SAVISQKPSRDICQRGTSLTIQCQVDSQVTMMFWYRQQPGQSLTLIATANQGSEATYESGFVIDKFPISRPNLTFSTLTVSNMSPEDSSIYLCSVEPQETQYFGPGTRLLVL.

The V call is TRBV28, the J call TRBJ2-7; TRBD1 agrees at 7 bases. CDR1 is MDHEN and CDR2 is SYDVKM in the germline V gene. The CDR3 has 15 amino acids. V trimming: 8 bases; J trimming: 4 bases; junction bases outside the gene matches: 14. DNA of the CDR3: TGTGCCAGCTTGAGAGAATCCGGGACAGCATACGAGCAGTACTTC. As protein: CASLRESGTAYEQYF.

In regard to this clone: Other nucleotide sequences in the sample specify the same CDR3. The chain couples TRBV5-1 to TRBJ2-3, with D possibly being TRBD2 (5 bases). CDR1 and CDR2 from the germline V gene are SGHRS and YFSETQ. V lost 0 bases to trimming and J lost 2 bases, with 7 bases between them. This CDR3 region has 14 residues. The CDR3 region is CASSLAGSTDTQYF. The CDR3 coding sequence is TGCGCCAGCAGCTTGGCGGGGTCCACAGATACGCAGTATTTT.

This clone was seen once. V gene TRBV10-3 combines with J gene TRBJ2-1; 9 positions agree with TRBD1. V lost 4 bases to trimming and J lost 9 bases; unmatched junction nucleotides: 1. This CDR3 region has 12 residues. Per the germline V gene, CDR1 is ENHRY and CDR2 is SYGVKD. The CDR3 is CAISVTGGEQFF. The DNA of the CDR3 is TGTGCCATCAGTGTGACAGGGGGTGAGCAGTTCTTC.

V gene TRBV28 combines with J gene TRBJ2-7, with a weak D call TRBD1 (5 bases). Germline V lookup: CDR1 MDHEN, CDR2 SYDVKM. Trimming took 3 bases from V and 3 from J, leaving 15 bases between them. This CDR3 comprises 15 residues. The CDR3 nucleotides read TGTGCCAGCAGTTTGCGTAGTTCAAGGGGCTACGAGCAGTACTTC. Residues: CASSLRSSRGYEQYF.

V gene TRBV29-1 combines with J gene TRBJ1-4; 8 bases line up with TRBD1. CDR1 is SQVTM and CDR2 is ANQGSEA in the germline V gene. J was trimmed by 5 bases and V by 4 bases; bases with no gene match: 3. The CDR3 is 13 amino acids. CDR3 sequence reads: CSVGQGFNEKLFF. The CDR3 nucleotides read TGCAGCGTTGGACAGGGGTTCAATGAAAAACTGTTTTTT.

The chain recombines TRBV6-5 with TRBJ2-3; the match to TRBD2 covers 10 bases. The CDR3 consists of 14 residues. V trimming: 7 bases; J trimming: 2 bases; junction bases outside the gene matches: 3. The germline V gene encodes CDR1 MNHEY and CDR2 SVGAGI. CDR3 nucleotides: TGTGCCAGCACTAGCGGGGGATTCACAGATACGCAGTATTTT. Translating gives CASTSGGFTDTQYF.

The table lists this clone with a count of one. V is TRBV30 and J is TRBJ2-2, with a tentative D call TRBD1 (6 bases). Germline V lookup: CDR1 GTSNPN, CDR2 SVGIG (reference sequence). V gave up 4 bases and J gave up 3 bases, with 12 bases separating them. The CDR3 extends over 14 amino acids. The CDR3 sequence is CAWKGQLYTGELFF. The CDR3 DNA reads as TGTGCCTGGAAGGGACAACTATACACCGGGGAGCTGTTTTTT.

The rearrangement links TRBV7-2 to TRBJ1-1; TRBD1 matches 9 bases. The V gene's germline CDR1 is SGHTA and CDR2 FQGNSA. The CDR3 loop spans 14 amino acids. V dropped 5 bases and J dropped 3; count of bases not matched to a gene: 4. The CDR3 loop is CASSPDRGYTEAFF. As DNA, the CDR3 is TGTGCCAGCAGCCCGGACAGGGGTTACACTGAAGCTTTCTTT.

The chain recombines TRBV9 with TRBJ1-2; maybe TRBD1 (6 bases). CDR3 size: 16 residues. The V end was cut by 0 bases, the J end by 4 bases, with 16 bases between. CDR1 and CDR2 (germline): SGDLS, YYNGEE. CDR3 in amino acids: CASSVEGGRFGYGYTF. For the CDR3, the DNA is TGTGCCAGCAGCGTAGAGGGGGGGAGGTTTGGCTATGGCTACACCTTC.

The rearrangement links TRBV7-6 to TRBJ2-7; the D gene is possibly TRBD1 (6 bases). V shed 2 bases and J shed 9 bases, with 11 bases lying between them. The length of the CDR3 is 12 residues. Per the germline V gene, CDR1 is SGHVS and CDR2 is FNYEAQ. CDR3 DNA: TGTGCCAGCAGCTTACAGGGGCGAGCGCAGTACTTC. It yields the protein CASSLQGRAQYF.

Here the CDR3 DNA reads TGCGCCAGCAGCTTAATAGCGGGGGGTCTAAACAATGAGCAGTTCTTC. Its translation is CASSLIAGGLNNEQFF. The chain couples TRBV5-1 to TRBJ2-1; 10 bases fit TRBD2. CDR1 is SGHRS, CDR2 YFSETQ, per germline. The CDR3 is made up of 16 amino acids. The junction had 7 bases not matched to a gene; V was cut back by 2 bases and J by 5 bases. The variable domain in full, completed from reference TRBV5-1 and TRBJ2-1, reads KAGVTQTPRYLIKTRGQQVTLSCSPISGHRSVSWYQQTPGQGLQFLFEYFSETQRNKGNFPGRFSGRQFSNSRSEMNVSTLELGDSALYLCASSLIAGGLNNEQFFGPGTRLTVL.

The chain has TRBV5-1 and TRBJ2-1; maybe TRBD2 (6 bases). The length of the CDR3 is 15 residues. V dropped 1 base and J dropped 3 bases, with 11 bases sitting between them. Germline CDR1 SGHRS, CDR2 YFSETQ. CDR3 region: CASSLLAANYNEQFF. The CDR3 DNA follows: TGCGCCAGCAGCTTGTTAGCGGCGAACTACAATGAGCAGTTCTTC.

This chain links TRBV5-4 with TRBJ1-6; D not resolved. There are 16 residues in the CDR3. The germline CDR1 and CDR2 sequences are SGHNT and YYREEE (reference sequence). The V and J ends lost 0 bases and 7 bases respectively, with 14 bases between them. CDR3: CASSLAGAFLNSPLHF. The CDR3 DNA reads as TGTGCCAGCAGCTTGGCGGGAGCGTTTTTAAATTCACCCCTCCACTTT.

This rearrangement joins TRBV5-1 to TRBJ2-4; 9 nucleotides match TRBD1. Looked up from germline, CDR1 is SGHRS and CDR2 is YFSETQ. The CDR3 has 18 residues. The J segment lost 3 bases and the V segment lost 3 bases, leaving 13 bases of the junction unmatched. CDR3 bases: TGCGCCAGCAGCTATAAACCCGGGACAGGGTATGGCAAAAACATTCAGTACTTC. This gives the protein CASSYKPGTGYGKNIQYF.

V is TRBV18 and J is TRBJ1-5; D is uncertain. The CDR3 consists of 15 residues. Germline loops: CDR1 KGHSH, CDR2 LQKENI. Trimming removed 3 bases from V and 6 bases from J, with 15 bases in between. In nucleotides, the CDR3 is TGTGCCAGCTCACCCGCAGTAGGATCGGGTCAGCCCCAGCATTTT. Translating gives CASSPAVGSGQPQHF. Full variable domain (rest looked up from reference TRBV18 and TRBJ1-5): NAGVMQNPRHLVRRRGQEARLRCSPMKGHSHVYWYRQLPEEGLKFMVYLQKENIIDESGMPKERFSAEFPKEGPSILRIQQVVRGDSAAYFCASSPAVGSGQPQHFGDGTRLSIL.

The rearrangement links TRBV12-1 to TRBJ2-1; the table assigns TRBD2, which was not confirmed against the DNA. TRBV12-1 is a recognized pseudogene. This CDR3 is 15 amino acids long. CDR3: CASSSLASPLNEQFF. CDR3 nucleotides: TGTGCCAGCAGCTCACTAGCTTCCCCCCTCAATGAGCAGTTCTTC.

Here the CDR3 reads CASSLWSGNPMGETQYF. CDR3 in DNA: TGTGCCAGCAGTTTATGGTCCGGGAACCCTATGGGGGAGACCCAGTACTTC. The rearrangement uses TRBV27 and TRBJ2-5, with D possibly matching TRBD2 (5 bases). Germline CDR1 is MNHEY and CDR2 is SMNVEV (reference sequence). V was cut by 1 base and J by 5 bases, with 20 bases left in between. The CDR3 runs 17 residues.

This clone was observed once. The chain is built from TRBV7-2 and TRBJ2-1; weak D call: TRBD1 (5 bases). Per germline, CDR1 SGHTA and CDR2 FQGNSA. V was pared by 5 bases and J by 5 bases, with 13 bases between. This CDR3 spans 14 amino acids. CDR3 sequence: CASSGRQRHNEQFF. The CDR3, as DNA: TGTGCCAGCAGCGGAAGACAGAGACACAATGAGCAGTTCTTC.

The rearrangement links TRBV4-2 to TRBJ2-2, with D possibly matching TRBD1 (6 bases). Per the germline V gene, CDR1 is LGHNA and CDR2 is YNFKEQ. Trimming shortened V by 4 bases and J by 5 bases, and 17 bases separated the two germline ends. This CDR3 has 16 residues. The DNA of the CDR3 is TGTGCCAGCAGCCCTGAGGACTCTAGGGGGACCGGGGAGCTGTTTTTT. It encodes CASSPEDSRGTGELFF.

CDR3 DNA: TGTGCCAGCAGTTTAGGGGCAGGAAACACCATATATTTT. It encodes CASSLGAGNTIYF. The rearrangement links TRBV28 to TRBJ1-3; a possible D gene is TRBD1 (5 bases). The CDR3 is made up of 13 amino acids. Trimming removed 2 bases from V and 4 bases from J, with 6 bases in between. The germline CDR1 and CDR2 sequences are MDHEN and SYDVKM.

V usage is TRBV6-5 and J usage is TRBJ2-7, with 7 nucleotides matching TRBD1. In germline, CDR1 is MNHEY, CDR2 SVGAGI. The CDR3 is made up of 14 amino acids. The V and J ends lost 8 bases and 0 bases, in that order; junction bases with no gene match: 7. The CDR3 protein is CASSGQLSSYEQYF. CDR3 bases: TGTGCCAGCTCGGGACAGCTGAGCTCCTACGAGCAGTACTTC.

The J gene is TRBJ1-1, the V gene TRBV7-8; D gene unclear. Per the germline V gene, CDR1 is SGHVS and CDR2 is FQNEAQ. The CDR3 length is 14 residues. V lost 5 bases and J 0 bases, leaving 10 bases between the germline ends. The CDR3 here is CASSRARMNTEAFF. CDR3 nucleotides: TGTGCCAGCAGCCGCGCGAGAATGAACACTGAAGCTTTCTTT.

The V and J genes are TRBV7-8 and TRBJ1-2; D gene uncertain. The length of the CDR3 is 11 residues. Trimming shortened V by 3 bases and J by 6 bases, and 5 bases separated the two germline ends. In germline, CDR1 is SGHVS, CDR2 FQNEAQ. CDR3 sequence: CASSFYDGYTF. CDR3 DNA sequence: TGTGCCAGCAGCTTTTATGATGGCTACACCTTC.

This clone has only one observation. The chain links TRBV25-1 to TRBJ2-6; D unclear. Deletions cut 1 base from V and 3 bases from J, with 7 bases between. The CDR3 is 15 amino acids. Germline CDR1 MGHDK, CDR2 SYGVNS. CDR3: CASSELQNGANVLTF. The CDR3 DNA sequence: TGTGCCAGCAGTGAATTGCAGAATGGGGCCAACGTCCTGACTTTC. The entire variable domain, with the rest obtained from reference TRBV25-1 and TRBJ2-6, is as follows: EADIYQTPRYLVIGTGKKITLECSQTMGHDKMYWYQQDPGMELHLIHYSYGVNSTEKGDLSSESTVSRIRTEHFPLTLESARPSHTSQYLCASSELQNGANVLTFGAGSRLTVL.

The chain carries TRBV14 and TRBJ2-7; the D gene is possibly TRBD2 (5 bases). The germline CDR1 and CDR2 sequences are SGHDN and FVKESK. V was trimmed by 3 bases and J by 4 bases, leaving 13 bases between them. The CDR3 runs 14 residues. This CDR3 is CASSQVGVIYEQYF. CDR3 bases: TGTGCCAGCAGCCAGGTCGGGGTGATTTACGAGCAGTACTTC.